This TCR beta chain was sequenced in a study of cytotoxic CD8 clonotypes in ibrutinib-treated CLL. Study details: The authors obtained response samples at a median of approximately 12 months of treatment, range 6 to 36. General study results and limits: Clonality was elevated at ibrutinib response and had returned toward baseline at progression. Under treatment, the uncommon public clonotypes either contracted or remained stable. Baseline clonality was higher than in age-matched healthy donors and moved in step with circulating CD8+ T-cell counts.

The V gene end was trimmed by 3 bases and the J gene end by 7 bases; junction bases not matched to a gene: 10. There are 15 residues in the CDR3. CDR1 MDHEN and CDR2 SYDVKM come from the germline V gene. This clone came up a few times. Its antigen is as yet unknown. The table came from immunoSEQ multiplex PCR; TCRdb's copy has only in-frame clones and leaves some out. The sample lists some 10,000 clones, 70% to 80% occurring once. The TCR originated in a human donor with chronic lymphocytic leukemia. Specimen: PBMCs, collected at disease progression, from a patient treated with ibrutinib. The V call is TRBV28, the J call TRBJ2-7, with 9 positions matching TRBD1. The CDR3 sequence is CASSLVGTGSREQYF. The CDR3 coding sequence is TGTGCCAGCAGTTTGGTGGGGACAGGGTCACGGGAGCAGTACTTC.